The rows below give T cell receptor beta chains drawn from one sample of a study of cytomegalovirus exposure and HLA in healthy donors. The method was immunoSEQ multiplex PCR; TCRdb's version includes in-frame clones alone and lacks a portion of them. Here the sample spans under 150,000 clones, approximately 61% being singletons. Source material: PBMCs. The receptors stem from a woman aged 40 to 50 in good health and CMV-seronegative. The CDR3 runs from the conserved cysteine through the conserved F or W. The D gene is left open where the match is weak. Where a row states a size, it is once, few, many or the class of an expanded clone; other rows omit it.

d_call | clone_size | j_call | v_call | cdr3_nt | cdr3_aa
TRBD1 | - | TRBJ2-6 | TRBV25-1 | TGTGCCAGCAGTCCGGGACAGGGGAACTCTGGGGCCAACGTCCTGACTTTC | CASSPGQGNSGANVLTF
TRBD2 | - | TRBJ2-5 | TRBV6-1 | TGTGCCAGCAGTGAAGTACCCTTTCTCCAGCGGGGGCCCCAAGAGACCCAGTACTTC | CASSEVPFLQRGPQETQYF
TRBD2 | few | TRBJ2-7 | TRBV2 | TGTGCCAGCGTTAGCGGGGGGGCACCCTACGAGCAGTACTTC | CASVSGGAPYEQYF
TRBD1 | - | TRBJ1-1 | TRBV2 | TGTGCCAGCAGGGTTGGGGACAGGGGAGGTACTGAAGCTTTCTTT | CASRVGDRGGTEAFF
- | - | TRBJ1-3 | TRBV5-8 | TGTGCCAGCAGCTTAAGAGGCTCTGGAAACACCATATATTTT | CASSLRGSGNTIYF
TRBD1 | - | TRBJ1-1 | TRBV7-3 | TGTGCCAGTAGCTTAACTGGTCGGGGACAGGGGGTTGAAGCTTTCTTT | CASSLTGRGQGVEAFF
- | - | TRBJ2-2 | TRBV7-2 | TGTGCCAGCAGCTTAACCGCGGTCACCGGGGAGCTGTTTTTT | CASSLTAVTGELFF
- | few | TRBJ2-3 | TRBV19 | TGTGCCAGTAGCCCACTAGGTGGGGGCACAGATACGCAGTATTTT | CASSPLGGGTDTQYF
- | once | TRBJ2-3 | TRBV5-1 | TGCGCCAGCAGCTTGGACGGGAAACGCACAGATACGCAGTATTTT | CASSLDGKRTDTQYF
TRBD1 | few | TRBJ1-1 | TRBV5-1 | TGCGCCAGCAGCTGGTCGACAGGGGGCGGCAGCCGAACTGAAGCTTTCTTT | CASSWSTGGGSRTEAFF
- | few | TRBJ1-6 | TRBV6-1 | TGTGCCAGCAGTGAAGCGCTTCTAGGAATAGGCAATTCACCCCTCCACTTT | CASSEALLGIGNSPLHF
TRBD1 | many | TRBJ1-2 | TRBV4-1 | TGCGCCAGCAGCCAAGATCGGGGACAGGGTAACTACACCTTC | CASSQDRGQGNYTF
- | - | TRBJ1-4 | TRBV5-1 | TGCGCCAGCAGCTTGGCTCCGGGATCTGGCTTGGAAAAACTGTTTTTT | CASSLAPGSGLEKLFF
- | - | TRBJ1-2 | TRBV4-1 | TGCGCCAGCAGCCAGGGGGGACCATATACTAACTATGGCTACACCTTC | CASSQGGPYTNYGYTF
- | - | TRBJ1-2 | TRBV4-1 | TGCGCCAGCAGCCAAGGAAGACAGGATCCTACTGGCTACACCTTC | CASSQGRQDPTGYTF
- | few | TRBJ1-1 | TRBV20-1 | TGCAGTGCTAGAGACAGCAGGGCTTTCTTT | CSARDSRAFF
- | - | TRBJ2-1 | TRBV4-2 | TGTGCCAGCAGCCAAGGGGCTAGCACAAGGTCCTACAATGAGCAGTTCTTC | CASSQGASTRSYNEQFF
TRBD1 | few | TRBJ1-2 | TRBV6-1 | TGTGCCAGCAGTGAAGCGGACTGGGGACAGGGGACATTCAACTATGGCTACACCTTC | CASSEADWGQGTFNYGYTF
- | - | TRBJ2-7 | TRBV10-3 | TGTGCCATCAGTCCCTCCGAGAGCACAGGCCCTAGGGGCGAGCAGTACTTC | CAISPSESTGPRGEQYF
TRBD1 | few | TRBJ1-2 | TRBV4-3 | TGCGCCAGCGGCCCGGGACAGGGGGCACCGCCAGGAACCTTC | CASGPGQGAPPGTF
- | - | TRBJ1-4 | TRBV16 | TGTGCCAGCAGCCAGCGGGACGGTGGTTTTCCTAATGAAAAACTGTTTTTT | CASSQRDGGFPNEKLFF
- | - | TRBJ2-3 | TRBV6-6 | TGTGCCAGCAAATCTACTAGTGGCACAGATACGCAGTATTTT | CASKSTSGTDTQYF
- | few | TRBJ2-5 | TRBV7-2 | TGTGCCAGCAGCTCGCAGGGTTTCCAAGAGACCCAGTACTTC | CASSSQGFQETQYF
- | - | TRBJ1-6 | TRBV2 | TGTGCCAGCAGTGGGGAGTCCTGGAGGCCCCTCCACTTT | CASSGESWRPLHF